The 8 T cell receptor beta chains listed next were all sequenced from one sample in a study of shared clonotypes between healthy human individuals (dated by TCRdb to about 2020). Libraries were prepared through the immunoSEQ multiplex PCR assay. The clones in this table, taken by TCRdb from immuneACCESS, are in-frame only. Not every clone is retained; where verified, under half of the shortfall comes from an unresolved V gene, and the cause of the rest is unknown. A total of some 2,000,000 clones appear in this sample, roughly 94% of them only once. Under 0.15% of the sample is taken by the ten largest. Sequencing input: naive CD4+ T cells sorted from blood. This specimen's cell subset or site label, interpreted: CD45RA+ positively selected. These receptors were taken from a young man in good health.

This clone has a single count. The chain employs TRBV5-1 and TRBJ2-3; 12 bases are shared with TRBD2. There are 16 residues in the CDR3. Germline V gene sequence: CDR1 SGHRS, CDR2 YFSETQ. J was trimmed by 5 bases and V by 3 bases; bases with no gene match: 7. CDR3 loop: CASSSASGRAEDTQYF. The CDR3, as DNA: TGCGCCAGCAGCTCGGCTAGCGGGAGGGCCGAAGATACGCAGTATTTT.

The chain combines TRBV4-1 with TRBJ2-5; TRBD2 matches at 7 bases. The germline CDR1 and CDR2 sequences are MGHRA and YSYEKL. J lost 7 bases, V lost 0 bases, and 8 bases had no gene match. The CDR3 contains 15 residues. CDR3 nucleotides: TGCGCCAGCAGCCAAGAATCTAGCGGCGCTGCGACCCAGTACTTC. Its translation is CASSQESSGAATQYF.

V is TRBV11-3 and J is TRBJ2-3, with 8 bases matching TRBD2. Trimming cost V 6 bases and J 2 bases; bases outside gene matches: 10. This CDR3 region has 16 residues. Germline V gives CDR1 SGHNT, CDR2 YENEEA. This CDR3 is CASSAGTRGVTDTQYF. The DNA for the CDR3 is TGTGCCAGCAGTGCCGGGACTAGAGGGGTCACAGATACGCAGTATTTT. The complete variable domain, with remaining parts taken from reference TRBV11-3 and TRBJ2-3, reads EAGVVQSPRYKIIEKKQPVAFWCNPISGHNTLYWYLQNLGQGPELLIRYENEEAVDDSQLPKDRFSAERLKGVDSTLKIQPAELGDSAVYLCASSAGTRGVTDTQYFGPGTRLTVL.

The chain employs TRBV29-1 and TRBJ2-3; possible D gene TRBD2, 5 bases. Germline-derived CDR1 and CDR2 are SQVTM and ANQGSEA. Deletions cut 7 bases from V and 14 bases from J, with 10 bases between. The CDR3 runs 8 residues. The CDR3 spells CSAESGYF. The CDR3, as DNA: TGCAGCGCGGAGAGCGGGTATTTT.

The chain combines TRBV6-1 with TRBJ1-5; D ambiguous. The germline V and J ends were trimmed by 3 bases and 0 bases, with 9 bases remaining between them. Germline loops: CDR1 MNHNS, CDR2 SASEGT. The CDR3 has 15 amino acids. The CDR3 region is CASSEGGSSNQPQHF. The CDR3 DNA sequence: TGTGCCAGCAGTGAGGGCGGGAGTAGCAATCAGCCCCAGCATTTT.

The CDR3 is CASSLGVGQQETQYF. The CDR3 DNA sequence: TGTGCCAGCAGCTTAGGAGTGGGACAGCAAGAGACCCAGTACTTC. This chain connects TRBV7-2 to TRBJ2-5; 7 positions agree with TRBD1. The CDR3 totals 15 residues. Germline V lookup: CDR1 SGHTA, CDR2 FQGNSA. J was trimmed by 2 bases and V by 1 base; bases with no gene match: 4.

The chain is built from TRBV28 and TRBJ1-5; 7 bases map to TRBD1. The germline gives CDR1 MDHEN, CDR2 SYDVKM. The CDR3 extends over 15 amino acids. The V gene end was trimmed by 7 bases and the J gene end by 0 bases; junction bases not matched to a gene: 6. This chain's CDR3 is CASKKGAYSNQPQHF. The CDR3 bases are TGTGCCAGCAAGAAGGGGGCATATAGCAATCAGCCCCAGCATTTT.

The CDR3 nucleotides are TGCGCCAGCAGCCGATTGAGGAACACTGAAGCTTTCTTT. Residues: CASSRLRNTEAFF. The chain carries TRBV4-3 and TRBJ1-1; no clear D. Trimming stripped 4 bases from V and 1 base from J, with 7 bases between. Germline CDR1 reads LGHNA; CDR2 reads YSLEER. The length of the CDR3 is 13 residues.